This T cell receptor (beta chain) was identified during a study of T cell responses to AZD1222 COVID-19 vaccine. Study details: Second-dose groups at about 4 or about 12 weeks were pooled. Regarding the study as a whole: Repertoires were collected only later (after the peak T cell response had occurred). Baseline seropositivity characterized only a handful of AZD1222 recipients.

Sequencing used immunoSEQ multiplex PCR; TCRdb keeps in-frame clones, though not all of them. The table has over 100,000 clones, approximately 90% seen once; the top ten hold 6.9%. Trimming took off 2 bases at V and 0 bases at J, with 1 base between the two ends. The CDR3 consists of 12 residues. CDR1 and CDR2 (germline): SGHTA, FQGNSA. This clone was detected once. Its specificity is unknown. The chain couples TRBV7-2 to TRBJ1-1; D is unclear. This clonotype was sampled from an adult in good health. The sequencing used peripheral blood, collected on day 0 of AZD1222 vaccination. The CDR3 reads CASSLMNTEAFF. The CDR3 region has the DNA TGTGCCAGCAGCTTAATGAACACTGAAGCTTTCTTT.